Below, one TCR beta chain is given with its context. The antigen remains unidentified. In germline, CDR1 is LNHNV, CDR2 YYDKDF (reference sequence). The length of the CDR3 is 17 residues. Unmatched junction bases numbered 15, after V lost 4 bases and J lost 5 bases. This entry comes from a study of glioma-infiltrating T cells after dendritic cell vaccination. General study points: Patients with more pretreatment TILs had longer time to progression and survival.

Up to 2 ug genomic DNA was used for TCRB CDR3 amplification. Primers: 60 V beta forward and 13 J beta reverse. Profiled with immunoSEQ multiplex PCR; TCRdb holds only in-frame clones, not every one. The data show approximately 90,000 clones, over 75% seen once. Isocitrate dehydrogenase mutation was absent in all glioblastoma patients. The chain employs TRBV15 and TRBJ1-1; 8 bases map to TRBD1. Material: blood, obtained before dendritic cell vaccination. This TCR was recovered from a human donor with glioblastoma. CDR3 amino acids: CATSKGDPDRVGTEAFF. CDR3 coding DNA: TGTGCCACCAGCAAAGGTGATCCGGACAGGGTCGGAACTGAAGCTTTCTTT.